A selection of T cell receptor beta chains follows, all from one sample in a study of T-cell memory formation after mild COVID-19. TCRdb re-called the 5' RACE reads through MiXCR, storing one row per CDR3 protein. The sample holds 250,000 to 300,000 distinct CDR3 sequences; 15% to 20% are singletons and the top ten take 20% to 25%. Material: PBMCs or a T cell subset sorted from them (not recorded which). Every receptor here comes from a man younger than 35 who had mild COVID-19 (a few samples of this study predate the infection). Cell type and time point are not known. Each CDR3 is given with its conserved first and last residue. Each record gives: clone size, J gene, D gene, CDR3 length, V gene, CDR3 protein, CDR3 DNA. D genes are given only for firm matches. For some rows the clone size is stated as once, few or many, or as a class when expanded; others skip it.

-	TRBJ2-6	TRBD1	15	TRBV15	CATSRTGSGANVLTF	TGTGCCACCAGCAGGACAGGGTCTGGGGCCAACGTCCTGACTTTC
few	TRBJ2-3	-	15	TRBV7-9	CASSLTEGGTDTQYF	TGTGCCAGCAGCTTAACGGAGGGGGGGACAGATACGCAGTATTTT
few	TRBJ2-3	-	12	TRBV11-2	CASSLRSDTQYF	TGTGCCAGCAGCTTGAGATCAGATACGCAGTATTTT
few	TRBJ2-3	-	13	TRBV29-1	CSGEEWSTDTQYF	TGCAGCGGGGAAGAGTGGAGCACAGATACGCAGTATTTT
-	TRBJ1-2	-	12	TRBV12-3/TRBV12-4	CASHRGVGGYTF	TGTGCCAGCCACCGGGGGGTTGGTGGCTACACCTTC
-	TRBJ2-7	TRBD2	13	TRBV6-5	CASTAAGGDEQYF	TGTGCCAGCACAGCGGCGGGGGGAGACGAGCAGTACTTC
-	TRBJ1-4	-	14	TRBV5-1	CASSLGGGDEKLFF	TGCGCCAGCAGCTTGGGAGGAGGGGATGAAAAACTGTTTTTT
-	TRBJ1-1	-	16	TRBV6-5	CASSYSSRGGNTEAFF	TGTGCCAGCAGTTACTCGAGTCGTGGTGGGAACACTGAAGCTTTCTTT
few	TRBJ2-3	-	15	TRBV11-3	CASSLGKRSTDTQYF	TGTGCCAGCAGCTTAGGCAAACGAAGCACAGATACGCAGTATTTT
-	TRBJ1-1	-	16	TRBV5-1	CASRGSPGGPGTEAFF	TGCGCCAGCAGAGGGTCGCCCGGGGGGCCGGGCACTGAAGCTTTCTTT
few	TRBJ2-5	-	11	TRBV29-1	CSGRGGETQYF	TGCAGCGGCAGGGGCGGTGAGACCCAGTACTTC